These 3 T cell receptor beta chains came from one sample sequenced in a study of cytotoxic CD8 clonotypes in ibrutinib-treated CLL. Sequencing used immunoSEQ multiplex PCR; TCRdb keeps in-frame clones, though not all of them. The sample shows about 2,800 clones, 82% of them seen only once. The sample was PBMCs, taken before ibrutinib treatment. The receptor source for this set is a human donor with chronic lymphocytic leukemia.

The V call is TRBV2, the J call TRBJ2-3; unclear D gene. The germline gives CDR1 SNHLY, CDR2 FYNNEI. The V end lost 4 bases, the J end lost 0 bases, and 8 bases lay between the germline ends. The length of the CDR3 is 14 residues. Here the CDR3 DNA reads TGTGCCAGCAGTGGGGTGCCTAGCACAGATACGCAGTATTTT. This translates into CASSGVPSTDTQYF.

The chain joins TRBV19 to TRBJ1-5; 9 bases map to TRBD1. V lost 4 bases and J lost 1; bases outside the gene matches: 5. From germline, CDR1 is LNHDA and CDR2 SQIVND (reference sequence). The CDR3 is made up of 16 amino acids. The CDR3 protein is CASSTTGGSSNQPQHF. For the CDR3, the DNA is TGTGCCAGTAGTACTACAGGGGGCTCGAGCAATCAGCCCCAGCATTTT.

The rearrangement links TRBV5-4 to TRBJ2-7; the D gene could be TRBD1 or TRBD2 (5 bases each). Per the germline V gene, CDR1 is SGHNT and CDR2 is YYREEE (reference sequence). Trimming cost V 2 bases and J 0 bases, with 9 bases left between them. The CDR3 length is 14 residues. The CDR3: CASSFRGPSYEQYF. The CDR3 nucleotides are TGTGCCAGCAGCTTTCGGGGACCCTCCTACGAGCAGTACTTC.